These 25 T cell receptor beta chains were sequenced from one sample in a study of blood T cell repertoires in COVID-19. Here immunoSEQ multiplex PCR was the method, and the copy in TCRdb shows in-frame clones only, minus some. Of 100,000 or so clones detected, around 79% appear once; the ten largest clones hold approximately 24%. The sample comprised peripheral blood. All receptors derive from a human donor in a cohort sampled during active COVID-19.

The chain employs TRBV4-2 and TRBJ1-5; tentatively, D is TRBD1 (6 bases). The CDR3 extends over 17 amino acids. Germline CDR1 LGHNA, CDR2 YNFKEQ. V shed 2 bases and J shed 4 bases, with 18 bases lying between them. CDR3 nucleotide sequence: TGTGCCAGCAGCCAAAAAGGGACATCAACGGGGAATCAGCCCCAGCATTTT. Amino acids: CASSQKGTSTGNQPQHF.

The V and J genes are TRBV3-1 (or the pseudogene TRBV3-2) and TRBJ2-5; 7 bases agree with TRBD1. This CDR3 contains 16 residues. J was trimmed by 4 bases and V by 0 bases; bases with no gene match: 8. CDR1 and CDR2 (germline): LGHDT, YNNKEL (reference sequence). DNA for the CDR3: TGTGCCAGCAGCCAAGATTGGGGACAGCCGGGAGAGACCCAGTACTTC. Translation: CASSQDWGQPGETQYF.

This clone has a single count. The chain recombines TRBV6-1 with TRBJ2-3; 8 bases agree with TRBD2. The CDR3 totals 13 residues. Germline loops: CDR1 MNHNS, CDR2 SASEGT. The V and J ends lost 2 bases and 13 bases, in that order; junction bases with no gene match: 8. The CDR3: CASSESASGYEYF. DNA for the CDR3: TGTGCCAGCAGTGAAAGCGCTAGCGGGTACGAGTATTTT.

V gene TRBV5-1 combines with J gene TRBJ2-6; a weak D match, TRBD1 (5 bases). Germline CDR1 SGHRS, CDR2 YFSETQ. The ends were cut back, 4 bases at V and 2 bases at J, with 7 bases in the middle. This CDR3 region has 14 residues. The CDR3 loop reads CASSRGTGANVLTF. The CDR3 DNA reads TGCGCCAGCAGCAGGGGAACTGGGGCCAACGTCCTGACTTTC. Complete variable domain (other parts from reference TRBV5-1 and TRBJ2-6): KAGVTQTPRYLIKTRGQQVTLSCSPISGHRSVSWYQQTPGQGLQFLFEYFSETQRNKGNFPGRFSGRQFSNSRSEMNVSTLELGDSALYLCASSRGTGANVLTFGAGSRLTVL.

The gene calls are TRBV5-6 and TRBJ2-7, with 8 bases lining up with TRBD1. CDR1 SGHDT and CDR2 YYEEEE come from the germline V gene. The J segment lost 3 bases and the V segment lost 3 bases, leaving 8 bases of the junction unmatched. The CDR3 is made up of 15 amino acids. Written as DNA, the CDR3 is TGTGCCAGCAGCTCTAGCAGGGGGCTGATCTACGAGCAGTACTTC. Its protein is CASSSSRGLIYEQYF. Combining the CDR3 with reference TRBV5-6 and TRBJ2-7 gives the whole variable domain DAGVTQSPTHLIKTRGQQVTLRCSPKSGHDTVSWYQQALGQGPQFIFQYYEEEERQRGNFPDRFSGHQFPNYSSELNVNALLLGDSALYLCASSSSRGLIYEQYFGPGTRLTVT.

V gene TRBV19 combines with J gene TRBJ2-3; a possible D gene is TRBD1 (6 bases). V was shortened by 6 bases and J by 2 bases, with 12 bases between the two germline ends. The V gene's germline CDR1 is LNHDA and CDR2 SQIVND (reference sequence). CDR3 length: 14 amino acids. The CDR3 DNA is TGTGCCAGTAGCCAGGGGTTAGCCACAGATACGCAGTATTTT. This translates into CASSQGLATDTQYF.

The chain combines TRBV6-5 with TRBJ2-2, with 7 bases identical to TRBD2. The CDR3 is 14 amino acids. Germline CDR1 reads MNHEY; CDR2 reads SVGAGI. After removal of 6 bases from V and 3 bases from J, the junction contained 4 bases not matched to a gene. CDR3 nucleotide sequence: TGTGCCAGCAGATGGACTAGGGACACCGGGGAGCTGTTTTTT. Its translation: CASRWTRDTGELFF.

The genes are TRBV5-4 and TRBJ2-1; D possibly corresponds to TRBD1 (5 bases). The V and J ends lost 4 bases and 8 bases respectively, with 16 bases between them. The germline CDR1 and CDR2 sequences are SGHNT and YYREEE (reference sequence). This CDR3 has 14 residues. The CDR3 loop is CASSPAGAFHEQFF. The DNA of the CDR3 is TGTGCCAGCAGCCCCGCTGGGGCCTTTCATGAGCAGTTCTTC. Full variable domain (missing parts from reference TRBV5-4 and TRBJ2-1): ETGVTQSPTHLIKTRGQQVTLRCSSQSGHNTVSWYQQALGQGPQFIFQYYREEENGRGNFPPRFSGLQFPNYSSELNVNALELDDSALYLCASSPAGAFHEQFFGPGTRLTVL.

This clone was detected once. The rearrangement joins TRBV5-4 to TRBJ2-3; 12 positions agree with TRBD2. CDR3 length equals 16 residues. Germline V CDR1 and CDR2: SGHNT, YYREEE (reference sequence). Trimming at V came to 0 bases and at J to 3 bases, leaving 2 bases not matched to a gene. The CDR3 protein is CASSLGLAGGTDTQYF. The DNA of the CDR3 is TGTGCCAGCAGCTTGGGGCTAGCGGGAGGGACAGATACGCAGTATTTT.

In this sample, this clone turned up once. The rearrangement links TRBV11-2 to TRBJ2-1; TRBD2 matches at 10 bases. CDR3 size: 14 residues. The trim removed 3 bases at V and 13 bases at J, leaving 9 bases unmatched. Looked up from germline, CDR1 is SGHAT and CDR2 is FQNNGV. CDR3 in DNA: TGTGCCAGCAGCTTGTTGAGCGGGAGGGCCCAACAGTTCTTC. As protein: CASSLLSGRAQQFF.

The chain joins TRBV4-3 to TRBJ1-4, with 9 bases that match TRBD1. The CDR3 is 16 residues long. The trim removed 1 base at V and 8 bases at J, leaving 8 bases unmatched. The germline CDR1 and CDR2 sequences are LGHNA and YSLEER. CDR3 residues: CASSQGPGTGREKLFF. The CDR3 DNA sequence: TGCGCCAGCAGCCAAGGGCCCGGGACAGGGAGGGAAAAACTGTTTTTT.

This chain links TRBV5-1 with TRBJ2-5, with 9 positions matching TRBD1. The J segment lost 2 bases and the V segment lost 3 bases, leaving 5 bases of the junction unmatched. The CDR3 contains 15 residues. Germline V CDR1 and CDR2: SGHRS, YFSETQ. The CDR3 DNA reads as TGCGCCAGCAGCTGGGGGGACAGGGAACAAGAGACCCAGTACTTC. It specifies CASSWGDREQETQYF.

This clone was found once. Written as DNA, the CDR3 is TGTGCCAGCAGTGATGGAAACAGCCTTCTCTATGGCTACACCTTC. Translating gives CASSDGNSLLYGYTF. This sequence joins TRBV2 and TRBJ1-2; D is ambiguous. The CDR3 runs to 15 residues. Germline loops: CDR1 SNHLY, CDR2 FYNNEI. V was trimmed by 3 bases and J by 4 bases, leaving 15 bases between them.

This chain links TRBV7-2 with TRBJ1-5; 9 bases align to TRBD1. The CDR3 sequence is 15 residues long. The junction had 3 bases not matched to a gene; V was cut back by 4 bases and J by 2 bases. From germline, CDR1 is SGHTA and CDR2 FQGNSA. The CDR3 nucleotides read TGTGCCAGCAGCTGGACAGGGGATGGCAATCAGCCCCAGCATTTT. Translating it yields CASSWTGDGNQPQHF.

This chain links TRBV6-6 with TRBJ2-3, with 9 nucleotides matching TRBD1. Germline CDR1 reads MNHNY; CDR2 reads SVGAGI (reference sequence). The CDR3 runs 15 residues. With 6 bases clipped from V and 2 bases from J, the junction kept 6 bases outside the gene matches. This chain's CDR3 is CASSPGTGYTDTQYF. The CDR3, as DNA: TGTGCCAGCAGCCCAGGGACAGGGTACACAGATACGCAGTATTTT.

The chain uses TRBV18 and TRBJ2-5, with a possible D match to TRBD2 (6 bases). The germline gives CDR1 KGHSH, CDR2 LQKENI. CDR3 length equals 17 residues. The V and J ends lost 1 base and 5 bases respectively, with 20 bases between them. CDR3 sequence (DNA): TGTGCCAGCTCACCACGGGGTGGGACTCCGCGGGGCGAGACCCAGTACTTC. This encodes CASSPRGGTPRGETQYF.

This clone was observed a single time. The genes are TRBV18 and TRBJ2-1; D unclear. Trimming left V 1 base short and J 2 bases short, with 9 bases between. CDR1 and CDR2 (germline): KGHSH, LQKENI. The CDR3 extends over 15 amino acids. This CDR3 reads CASSPRAEPYNEQFF. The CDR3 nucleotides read TGTGCCAGCTCACCACGGGCTGAACCCTACAATGAGCAGTTCTTC.

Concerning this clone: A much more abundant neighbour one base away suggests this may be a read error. Here the CDR3 DNA reads TGTGCCAGCAGACCACAGGGGGACTATGGCTACACCTTC. Amino acid sequence: CASRPQGDYGYTF. The gene calls are TRBV28 and TRBJ1-2; TRBD1 aligns across 8 bases. V trimming: 6 bases; J trimming: 3 bases; junction bases outside the gene matches: 3. Germline CDR1 and CDR2: MDHEN and SYDVKM. This CDR3 contains 13 residues.

As DNA, the CDR3 is TGTGCCAGCAGTTTCCCACCCCTAGCGGGAGTAGTGGAGACCCAGTACTTC. It codes for CASSFPPLAGVVETQYF. This chain links TRBV28 with TRBJ2-5; 10 positions agree with TRBD2. There are 17 residues in the CDR3. Germline V gene lookup returns CDR1 MDHEN and CDR2 SYDVKM. The J segment lost 5 bases and the V segment lost 3 bases, leaving 12 bases of the junction unmatched.

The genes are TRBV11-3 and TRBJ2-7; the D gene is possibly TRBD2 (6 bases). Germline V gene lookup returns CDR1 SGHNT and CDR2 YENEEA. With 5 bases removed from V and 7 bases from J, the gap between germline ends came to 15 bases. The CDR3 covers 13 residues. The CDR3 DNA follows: TGTGCCAGCAGCCCTCACCGCGGGACTGAGCAGTACTTC. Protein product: CASSPHRGTEQYF.

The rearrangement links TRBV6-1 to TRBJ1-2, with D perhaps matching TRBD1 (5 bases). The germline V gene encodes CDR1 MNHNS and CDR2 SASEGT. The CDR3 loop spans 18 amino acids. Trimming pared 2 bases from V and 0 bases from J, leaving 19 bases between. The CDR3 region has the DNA TGTGCCAGCAGTGAAACTCTCGGGCAGGGCAGAGCTAACTATGGCTACACCTTC. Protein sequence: CASSETLGQGRANYGYTF.

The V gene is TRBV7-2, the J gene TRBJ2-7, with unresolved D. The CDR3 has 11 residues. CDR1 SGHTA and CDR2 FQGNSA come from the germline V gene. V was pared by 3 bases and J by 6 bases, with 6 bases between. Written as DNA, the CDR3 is TGTGCCAGCAGCTTCGCGATCGAGCAGTACTTC. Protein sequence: CASSFAIEQYF.

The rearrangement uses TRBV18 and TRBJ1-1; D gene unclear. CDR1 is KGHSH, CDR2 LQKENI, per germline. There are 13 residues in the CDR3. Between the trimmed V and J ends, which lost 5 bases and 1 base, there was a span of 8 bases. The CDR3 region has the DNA TGTGCCAGCTCAATTGAGGAGAACACTGAAGCTTTCTTT. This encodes CASSIEENTEAFF.

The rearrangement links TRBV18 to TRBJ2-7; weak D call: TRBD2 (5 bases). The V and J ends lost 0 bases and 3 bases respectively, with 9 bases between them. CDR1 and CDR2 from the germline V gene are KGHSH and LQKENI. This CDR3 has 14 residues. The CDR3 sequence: CASSPPDGLYEQYF. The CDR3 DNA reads TGTGCCAGCTCACCACCGGACGGACTCTACGAGCAGTACTTC.

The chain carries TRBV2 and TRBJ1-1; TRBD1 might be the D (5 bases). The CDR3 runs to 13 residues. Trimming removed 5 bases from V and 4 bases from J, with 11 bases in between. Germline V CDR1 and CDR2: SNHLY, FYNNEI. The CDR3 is CASSLGGGTEAFF. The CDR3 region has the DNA TGTGCCAGCAGTTTGGGGGGGGGCACTGAAGCTTTCTTT.